This entry concerns a single T cell receptor (beta chain). The record originates from a study of blood T cell repertoires in COVID-19. The wider study: The United States, Italy and Spain were the sources of the acute and convalescent COVID-19 samples.

The germline CDR1 and CDR2 sequences are SGHVS and FNYEAQ. The ends were cut back, 4 bases at V and 9 bases at J, with 13 bases in the middle. The CDR3 loop spans 14 amino acids. In the original workflow: By means of reference gene primer amplification, nucleated cell counts were estimated. Some clones are missing from TCRdb's copy, which holds only in-frame ones; the method was immunoSEQ multiplex PCR. For V, J and clone size, that table is used; D and trimming come from the DNA. The table lists about 83,000 clones, 88% of them singletons. The rearrangement links TRBV7-6 to TRBJ1-6; D not resolved. Sequenced sample: peripheral blood. The receptor was isolated from a human donor in a cohort sampled during active COVID-19. This CDR3 is CASSSRHGGSPLHF. CDR3 nucleotide sequence: TGTGCCAGCAGCTCAAGGCATGGCGGTTCACCCCTCCACTTT. Looking up the rest from reference TRBV7-6 and TRBJ1-6 gives the full variable domain: GAGVSQSPRYKVTKRGQDVALRCDPISGHVSLYWYRQALGQGPEFLTYFNYEAQQDKSGLPNDRFSAERPEGSISTLTIQRTEQRDSAMYRCASSSRHGGSPLHFGNGTRLTVT.